The present T cell receptor beta chain was sequenced within a study of T cells after yellow fever vaccination. Germline values: CDR1 SGDLS, CDR2 YYNGEE. This CDR3 comprises 14 residues. Trimming took 2 bases from V and 2 from J, leaving 10 bases between them. TCRdb re-analysed the 5' RACE reads in MiXCR, keeping a single row per CDR3 protein. The sample includes 300,000 or so distinct CDR3 sequences, around 8.6% of them seen just once. This TCR was sampled from a man between 18 and 29 years old who received the YFV17D yellow fever vaccine. The sample consisted of CD4+ T cells sorted from PBMCs, taken 5 days after the yellow fever booster vaccination. The gene calls are TRBV9 and TRBJ2-5; no reliable D call. CDR3 nucleotides: TGTGCCAGCAGCGTCGGAACCTTTCAAGAGACCCAGTACTTC. This encodes CASSVGTFQETQYF.